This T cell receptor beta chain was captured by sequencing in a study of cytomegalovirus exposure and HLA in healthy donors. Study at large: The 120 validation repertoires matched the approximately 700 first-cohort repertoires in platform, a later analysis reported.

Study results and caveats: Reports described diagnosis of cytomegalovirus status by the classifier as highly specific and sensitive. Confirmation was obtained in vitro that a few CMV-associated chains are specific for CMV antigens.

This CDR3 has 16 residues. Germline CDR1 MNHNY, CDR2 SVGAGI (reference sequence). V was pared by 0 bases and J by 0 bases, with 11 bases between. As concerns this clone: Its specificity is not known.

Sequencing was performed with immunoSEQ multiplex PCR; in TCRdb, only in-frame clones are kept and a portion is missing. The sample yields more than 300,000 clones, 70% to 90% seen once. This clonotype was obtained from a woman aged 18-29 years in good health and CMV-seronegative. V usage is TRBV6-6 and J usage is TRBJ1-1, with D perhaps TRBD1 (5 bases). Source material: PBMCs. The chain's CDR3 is CASSYSEGRMNTEAFF. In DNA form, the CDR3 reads TGTGCCAGCAGTTACTCGGAGGGGAGAATGAACACTGAAGCTTTCTTT.